Below are 24 T cell receptor beta chains sequenced from a single sample in a study of T cell responses to AZD1222 COVID-19 vaccine. The repertoire was sequenced with immunoSEQ multiplex PCR; TCRdb's copy has only in-frame clones and lacks some. The sample includes under 200,000 clones, 90% seen only once; the top ten take about 1.4%. The sample consisted of peripheral blood, taken on day 0 of AZD1222 vaccination. The receptors were sampled from an adult in good health.

This chain links TRBV19 with TRBJ1-1; D not resolved. V was cut by 5 bases and J by 8 bases, with 15 bases left in between. This CDR3 spans 13 amino acids. Germline loops: CDR1 LNHDA, CDR2 SQIVND (reference sequence). The CDR3 sequence: CASSYSGLREAFF. In DNA form, the CDR3 reads TGTGCCAGTAGTTACTCCGGGCTCCGGGAAGCTTTCTTT.

The chain couples TRBV10-1 to TRBJ1-1; tentative D call: TRBD1 (6 bases). The CDR3 consists of 16 residues. The germline V and J ends were trimmed by 2 bases and 2 bases, with 15 bases remaining between them. CDR1 and CDR2 from the germline V gene are WNHNN and SYGVQD (reference sequence). CDR3 nucleotides: TGCGCCAGCAGTGAGCCAGGGGATGTAGGAAACACTGAAGCTTTCTTT. It translates to CASSEPGDVGNTEAFF.

V and J are TRBV28 and TRBJ1-2; D may be TRBD1 (5 bases). This CDR3 has 16 amino acids. Germline V gives CDR1 MDHEN, CDR2 SYDVKM. The ends were cut back, 4 bases at V and 2 bases at J, with 17 bases in the middle. The CDR3 nucleotides read TGTGCCAGCAGTTCAGGGAGAGCGCGGGGGAACTATGGCTACACCTTC. It yields the protein CASSSGRARGNYGYTF.

The rearrangement links TRBV7-2 to TRBJ2-7, with a possible D match to TRBD1 (6 bases). CDR1 is SGHTA and CDR2 is FQGNSA in the germline V gene. The CDR3 covers 14 residues. The germline V and J ends were trimmed by 4 bases and 1 base, with 11 bases remaining between them. The CDR3 is CASSSRDISYEQYF. As DNA, the CDR3 is TGTGCCAGCAGCTCCCGGGACATTTCCTACGAGCAGTACTTC.

This chain's CDR3 is CASSQDGLGIQYF. The CDR3 coding sequence is TGTGCCAGCAGCCAAGACGGCCTGGGGATTCAGTACTTC. The chain joins TRBV14 to TRBJ2-4; D is uncertain. CDR1 is SGHDN and CDR2 is FVKESK in the germline V gene. V was pared by 0 bases and J by 10 bases, with 10 bases between. This CDR3 has 13 amino acids.

The chain couples TRBV27 to TRBJ1-6; D remains unclear. The V end lost 8 bases, the J end lost 2 bases, and 16 bases lay between the germline ends. Germline loops: CDR1 MNHEY, CDR2 SMNVEV (reference sequence). This CDR3 has 16 residues. The CDR3 DNA sequence: TGTGCCAGCGCCTCGGGCAGGCGGCCCTATAATTCACCCCTCCACTTT. Protein sequence: CASASGRRPYNSPLHF.

The V call is TRBV4-2, the J call TRBJ1-5; D is possibly TRBD1 (5 bases). Germline CDR1 LGHNA, CDR2 YNFKEQ. V lost 0 bases, J lost 4 bases, and 10 bases lay in between. The CDR3 is 15 residues long. The CDR3 coding sequence is TGTGCCAGCAGCCAAGAAATAGCAGGGAATCAGCCCCAGCATTTT. Amino acid sequence: CASSQEIAGNQPQHF.

V usage is TRBV11-3 and J usage is TRBJ1-3, with 8 nucleotides matching TRBD1. The CDR3 runs 14 residues. Germline-derived CDR1 and CDR2 are SGHNT and YENEEA. V shed 3 bases, J shed 5 bases, and the junction held 3 bases outside the gene matches. The CDR3 nucleotides read TGTGCCAGCAGCTTGGGACAGGCTAGAAACACCATATATTTT. Protein: CASSLGQARNTIYF. Together with reference TRBV11-3 and TRBJ1-3, the CDR3 gives the full variable domain: EAGVVQSPRYKIIEKKQPVAFWCNPISGHNTLYWYLQNLGQGPELLIRYENEEAVDDSQLPKDRFSAERLKGVDSTLKIQPAELGDSAVYLCASSLGQARNTIYFGEGSWLTVV.

This chain uses TRBV7-2 with TRBJ2-3, with 9 bases lining up with TRBD2. Trimming removed 5 bases from V and 4 bases from J; junction bases left unmatched: 10. This CDR3 is 16 amino acids long. Germline V CDR1 and CDR2: SGHTA, FQGNSA. The CDR3 bases are TGTGCCAGCAGCCAGGGGGGTAGCGGGGGATCAGATACGCAGTATTTT. Protein sequence: CASSQGGSGGSDTQYF.

This clone was recorded once. This sequence joins TRBV30 and TRBJ1-1; the D is unclear. Looked up from germline, CDR1 is GTSNPN and CDR2 is SVGIG (reference sequence). The V end lost 0 bases, the J end lost 1 base, and 9 bases lay between the germline ends. The CDR3 runs 14 residues. Here the CDR3 reads CAWSVSVPNTEAFF. The CDR3 region has the DNA TGTGCCTGGAGTGTCAGTGTTCCGAACACTGAAGCTTTCTTT.

Regarding this clone: Other DNA sequences within the sample encode an identical CDR3. This chain links TRBV28 with TRBJ2-3, with D unclear. Germline loops: CDR1 MDHEN, CDR2 SYDVKM. The CDR3 spans 14 residues. Trimming took off 6 bases at V and 2 bases at J, with 12 bases between the two ends. CDR3 bases: TGTGCCAGCAGCCTCCCAGGCTCCACAGATACGCAGTATTTT. This translates into CASSLPGSTDTQYF. The complete variable domain, with remaining parts taken from reference TRBV28 and TRBJ2-3, reads DVKVTQSSRYLVKRTGEKVFLECVQDMDHENMFWYRQDPGLGLRLIYFSYDVKMKEKGDIPEGYSVSREKKERFSLILESASTNQTSMYLCASSLPGSTDTQYFGPGTRLTVL.

The chain couples TRBV6-1 to TRBJ1-5; D might be TRBD1 (6 bases). Trimming shortened V by 4 bases and J by 1 base, and 26 bases separated the two germline ends. CDR3 length: 20 amino acids. The germline V gene encodes CDR1 MNHNS and CDR2 SASEGT. Here the CDR3 DNA reads TGTGCCAGCAGTGGGTCCCCCGGGACACGGGTAGGGTGGAGCAATCAGCCCCAGCATTTT. The encoded protein is CASSGSPGTRVGWSNQPQHF.

V and J are TRBV29-1 and TRBJ2-2; D ambiguous. The CDR3 length is 12 residues. V shed 5 bases and J shed 0 bases, with 4 bases lying between them. From germline, CDR1 is SQVTM and CDR2 ANQGSEA. The chain's CDR3 is CSVTANTGELFF. CDR3 sequence (DNA): TGCAGCGTTACAGCGAACACCGGGGAGCTGTTTTTT.

The DNA of the CDR3 is TGTGCCAGCAGCTCGGGACAGCCAGGGGAAAAACTGTTTTTT. This sequence encodes CASSSGQPGEKLFF. The J gene is TRBJ1-4, the V gene TRBV3-1 (or the pseudogene TRBV3-2), with TRBD1 identical over 7 bases. This CDR3 is 14 amino acids long. V was clipped by 5 bases and J by 8 bases; unmatched bases: 8. Per germline, CDR1 LGHDT and CDR2 YNNKEL (reference sequence).

V is TRBV6-5 and J is TRBJ1-5; TRBD1 agrees at 8 bases. The CDR3 extends over 14 amino acids. V shed 6 bases, J shed 3 bases, and the junction held 4 bases outside the gene matches. Germline lookup yields CDR1 MNHEY and CDR2 SVGAGI. This chain's CDR3 is CASRPTGDNQPQHF. Here the CDR3 DNA reads TGTGCCAGCAGGCCGACAGGGGACAATCAGCCCCAGCATTTT.

The chain combines TRBV5-6 with TRBJ2-7; D ambiguous. The CDR3 is made up of 12 amino acids. V gave up 2 bases and J gave up 2 bases, with 5 bases separating them. Germline V gives CDR1 SGHDT, CDR2 YYEEEE. The CDR3 loop is CASSLLTYEQYF. The CDR3 nucleotides read TGTGCCAGCAGCTTATTAACCTACGAGCAGTACTTC.

In this sample, this clone turned up once. This chain connects TRBV4-1 to TRBJ2-7; D is unresolved. Per the germline V gene, CDR1 is MGHRA and CDR2 is YSYEKL. This CDR3 has 16 amino acids. Trimming shortened V by 0 bases and J by 3 bases, and 15 bases separated the two germline ends. CDR3 in amino acids: CASSQDEYYPHYEQYF. The DNA for the CDR3 is TGCGCCAGCAGCCAAGATGAATACTACCCCCACTACGAGCAGTACTTC.

The V and J genes are TRBV28 and TRBJ1-2, with a possible D match to TRBD1 (5 bases). Germline values: CDR1 MDHEN, CDR2 SYDVKM. Between the trimmed V and J ends, which lost 5 bases and 4 bases, there was a span of 11 bases. The CDR3 covers 13 residues. The CDR3 sequence is CASSQQEIYGYTF. The DNA of the CDR3 is TGTGCCAGCAGTCAACAGGAGATCTATGGCTACACCTTC.

V is TRBV4-1 and J is TRBJ1-5, with D possibly matching TRBD1 (5 bases). Trimming shortened V by 0 bases and J by 1 base, and 13 bases separated the two germline ends. This CDR3 contains 17 residues. The V gene's germline CDR1 is MGHRA and CDR2 YSYEKL. This CDR3 reads CASSQEWRGVSNQPQHF. The CDR3 region has the DNA TGCGCCAGCAGCCAAGAGTGGCGGGGGGTGAGCAATCAGCCCCAGCATTTT.

This clone has just one count. The gene calls are TRBV6-5 and TRBJ1-5; D is perhaps TRBD1 (5 bases). Trimming removed 8 bases at V and 6 bases at J, with 14 bases between. The CDR3 extends over 13 amino acids. The germline CDR1 and CDR2 sequences are MNHEY and SVGAGI. CDR3 in amino acids: CASSTGTPQPQHF. In DNA form, the CDR3 reads TGTGCCAGCTCGACCGGGACCCCTCAGCCCCAGCATTTT.

This chain connects TRBV14 to TRBJ1-2; D uncertain. Trimming removed 0 bases from V and 8 bases from J, with 13 bases in between. This CDR3 comprises 14 residues. CDR1 and CDR2 (germline): SGHDN, FVKESK. CDR3 loop: CASSQDFTVGGYTF. The CDR3 coding sequence is TGTGCCAGCAGCCAAGATTTTACGGTGGGAGGCTACACCTTC. The full variable domain, completed using reference TRBV14 and TRBJ1-2, is EAGVTQFPSHSVIEKGQTVTLRCDPISGHDNLYWYRRVMGKEIKFLLHFVKESKQDESGMPNNRFLAERTGGTYSTLKVQPAELEDSGVYFCASSQDFTVGGYTFGSGTRLTVV.

V is TRBV19 and J is TRBJ1-1; no clear D gene. This CDR3 contains 13 residues. Trimming stripped 8 bases from V and 8 bases from J, with 18 bases between. CDR1 and CDR2 (germline): LNHDA, SQIVND (reference sequence). CDR3 DNA: TGTGCCAGTCTTTCGGGGTCTCGCCCGGAAGCTTTCTTT. Protein: CASLSGSRPEAFF. The whole variable domain, filled in from reference TRBV19 and TRBJ1-1, reads DGGITQSPKYLFRKEGQNVTLSCEQNLNHDAMYWYRQDPGQGLRLIYYSQIVNDFQKGDIAEGYSVSREKKESFPLTVTSAQKNPTAFYLCASLSGSRPEAFFGQGTRLTVV.

This chain's CDR3 is CASSGGRMNTEAFF. CDR3 DNA: TGTGCCAGCAGCGGCGGACGGATGAACACTGAAGCTTTCTTT. This chain connects TRBV7-2 to TRBJ1-1, with D unresolved. Germline V CDR1 and CDR2: SGHTA, FQGNSA. The CDR3 has 14 amino acids. V lost 5 bases, J lost 0 bases, and 10 bases lay in between.

J is TRBJ2-3 and V is TRBV6-1; D call uncertain. The CDR3 totals 13 residues. Trimming removed 0 bases from V and 4 bases from J, with 5 bases in between. Germline values: CDR1 MNHNS, CDR2 SASEGT. The CDR3 here is CASSEARADTQYF. Here the CDR3 DNA reads TGTGCCAGCAGTGAAGCGAGAGCAGATACGCAGTATTTT.